Listed below are T cell receptor beta chains from one sample, sequenced in a study of blood T cells in healthy people across ages. TCRdb recomputed calls from the 5' RACE reads with MiXCR, one row per CDR3 protein. The profile shows approximately 800,000 distinct CDR3 sequences, about half of them singletons. The sequenced material came from blood. These receptors originate from an elderly man in good health. CDR3s include the opening cysteine and the closing phenylalanine or tryptophan. A D gene is named only where the DNA matches it firmly. Clone size is given for some rows only: seen once, a few or many times, or a class if the clone is expanded.

d_gene: TRBD2
v_gene: TRBV5-1
abundance: many
j_gene: TRBJ2-7
CDR3nt: TGCGCCAGCAGCCCGGAGGGGACTAGGTCCTACGAGCAGTACTTC
CDR3aa: CASSPEGTRSYEQYF

d_gene: .
v_gene: TRBV4-1
abundance: .
j_gene: TRBJ2-5
CDR3nt: TGCGCCAGCAGCCAAGAGCCCGGGACTCCTTACCAAGAGACCCAGTACTTC
CDR3aa: CASSQEPGTPYQETQYF

d_gene: .
v_gene: TRBV5-1
abundance: .
j_gene: TRBJ2-1
CDR3nt: TGCGCCAGCAGCACCGGGGTGGGGAGATCCTACAATGAGCAGTTCTTC
CDR3aa: CASSTGVGRSYNEQFF

d_gene: TRBD1
v_gene: TRBV28
abundance: .
j_gene: TRBJ2-1
CDR3nt: TGTGCCAGCAATACAGGGGGCCCGGTCAATGAGCAGTTCTTC
CDR3aa: CASNTGGPVNEQFF

d_gene: TRBD2
v_gene: TRBV20-1
abundance: .
j_gene: TRBJ2-3
CDR3nt: TGCAGTGCTAGATCCCGGACTAGCGGGGGGTCCACAGATACGCAGTATTTT
CDR3aa: CSARSRTSGGSTDTQYF

d_gene: .
v_gene: TRBV7-2
abundance: few
j_gene: TRBJ2-5
CDR3nt: TGTGCCAGCAGCTTTAGAAGCGGAGCCTACAATGAGCAGTACTTC
CDR3aa: CASSFRSGAYNEQYF

d_gene: TRBD1
v_gene: TRBV12-3/TRBV12-4
abundance: few
j_gene: TRBJ1-2
CDR3nt: TGTGCCAGCAGGCCGACAGGGACAGCTAACTATGGCTACACCTTC
CDR3aa: CASRPTGTANYGYTF

d_gene: TRBD2
v_gene: TRBV12-3/TRBV12-4
abundance: .
j_gene: TRBJ2-3
CDR3nt: TGTGCCAGCAGTTTAATAGCGGGACACACAGATACGCAGTATTTT
CDR3aa: CASSLIAGHTDTQYF

d_gene: .
v_gene: TRBV5-1
abundance: .
j_gene: TRBJ1-2
CDR3nt: TGCGCCAGCAGCTCACAGATCTCTAACTATGGCTACACCTTC
CDR3aa: CASSSQISNYGYTF

d_gene: TRBD2
v_gene: TRBV7-6
abundance: many
j_gene: TRBJ2-7
CDR3nt: TGTGCCAGCAGCAAAACTAGCGGCTACGAGCAGTACTTC
CDR3aa: CASSKTSGYEQYF

d_gene: .
v_gene: TRBV25-1
abundance: few
j_gene: TRBJ1-1
CDR3nt: TGTGCCAGCAGTGAAAGGAGGGAGGGCGAAGCTTTCTTT
CDR3aa: CASSERREGEAFF

d_gene: TRBD1
v_gene: TRBV10-3
abundance: .
j_gene: TRBJ2-3
CDR3nt: TGTGCCACCAGGGGGCTTCGCACAGATACGCAGTATTTT
CDR3aa: CATRGLRTDTQYF

d_gene: TRBD2
v_gene: TRBV20-1
abundance: .
j_gene: TRBJ2-5
CDR3nt: TGCAGTGCTAGAGATCGGGGCGGGAGTTGGGAGACCCAGTACTTC
CDR3aa: CSARDRGGSWETQYF

d_gene: TRBD1
v_gene: TRBV5-5
abundance: few
j_gene: TRBJ2-1
CDR3nt: TGTGCCAGCAGAATAGAGGGGACAGGGACGAATGAGCAGTTCTTC
CDR3aa: CASRIEGTGTNEQFF

d_gene: TRBD2
v_gene: TRBV13
abundance: .
j_gene: TRBJ2-1
CDR3nt: TGTGCCAGCAGCCGCGTGACTAGCGGGAACTACAATGAGCAGTTCTTC
CDR3aa: CASSRVTSGNYNEQFF